This is a list of T cell receptor beta chains from one sample in a study of T cell repertoires in cytomegalovirus infection. Antigens of these TCRs are unknown. TCRdb called the reads again in MiXCR, with one record for every CDR3 protein. Here the sample spans roughly 90,000 distinct CDR3 sequences, about 31% being singletons. The specimen was CD8+ T cells from cultured PBMCs, collected from culture after CMV antigen stimulation. The receptors derive from a human donor in good health (CMV status not recorded). Some clones in this sample may be carry-over from other donors' samples. Both conserved end residues are part of each CDR3. The order of the fields is J gene, V gene, CDR3 protein.

j_gene: TRBJ2-1; v_gene: TRBV7-8; CDR3aa: CASSHLSAGGLEQFF
j_gene: TRBJ1-1; v_gene: TRBV6-5; CDR3aa: CASSYDRVGSMNTEAFF
j_gene: TRBJ1-5; v_gene: TRBV6-1; CDR3aa: CASQFSHSNQPQHF
j_gene: TRBJ1-1; v_gene: TRBV9; CDR3aa: CASSVATGRNTEAFF
j_gene: TRBJ2-2; v_gene: TRBV19; CDR3aa: CASSIWGNTGELFF
j_gene: TRBJ2-5; v_gene: TRBV7-2; CDR3aa: CASSLPLAGEETQYF
j_gene: TRBJ2-1; v_gene: TRBV7-9; CDR3aa: CASTPGRDGDNEQFF
j_gene: TRBJ2-1; v_gene: TRBV7-9; CDR3aa: CASSLTSGIPNEQFF
j_gene: TRBJ1-3; v_gene: TRBV6-1; CDR3aa: CASSFTGVSGNTIYF
j_gene: TRBJ1-5; v_gene: TRBV6-2/TRBV6-3; CDR3aa: CASSSGQGHQPQHF
j_gene: TRBJ1-2; v_gene: TRBV7-2; CDR3aa: CASSITGTGGNYGYTF
j_gene: TRBJ2-3; v_gene: TRBV7-2; CDR3aa: CASSLSTSGGPISTDTQYF
j_gene: TRBJ2-3; v_gene: TRBV7-6; CDR3aa: CASSLSGLNNTQYF
j_gene: TRBJ2-7; v_gene: TRBV4-1; CDR3aa: CASSQGDGASYEQYF
j_gene: TRBJ2-1; v_gene: TRBV7-9; CDR3aa: CASSHAWDNEQFF
j_gene: TRBJ2-7; v_gene: TRBV9; CDR3aa: CASSVGLEASYEQYF
j_gene: TRBJ1-5; v_gene: TRBV7-8; CDR3aa: CASSLEVDRGDQPQHF
j_gene: TRBJ2-6; v_gene: TRBV7-2; CDR3aa: CASSLWEGRGANVLTF
j_gene: TRBJ2-7; v_gene: TRBV5-6; CDR3aa: CASSFGTSYEQYF
j_gene: TRBJ1-3; v_gene: TRBV4-2; CDR3aa: CASSQVGNTIYF
j_gene: TRBJ1-1; v_gene: TRBV12-3/TRBV12-4; CDR3aa: CASTEGGDEAFF
j_gene: TRBJ2-7; v_gene: TRBV10-3; CDR3aa: CAISETQDYEQYF
j_gene: TRBJ2-7; v_gene: TRBV27; CDR3aa: CASSFTIGSYEQYF
j_gene: TRBJ2-7; v_gene: TRBV7-8; CDR3aa: CASSPRGGIEQYF
j_gene: TRBJ1-1; v_gene: TRBV7-3; CDR3aa: CASSLIGDTEAFF
j_gene: TRBJ1-1; v_gene: TRBV20-1; CDR3aa: CSARNSPNTEAFF
j_gene: TRBJ1-2; v_gene: TRBV12-3/TRBV12-4; CDR3aa: CASSLSGGGGYTF
j_gene: TRBJ2-7; v_gene: TRBV6-2/TRBV6-3; CDR3aa: CASRPSGGSDYEQYF
j_gene: TRBJ1-4; v_gene: TRBV20-1; CDR3aa: CSAPRPQGVANEKLFF
j_gene: TRBJ2-1; v_gene: TRBV7-6; CDR3aa: CASSPQGGNSYNEQFF
j_gene: TRBJ2-1; v_gene: TRBV19; CDR3aa: CASRQTSRGRNEQFF
j_gene: TRBJ2-3; v_gene: TRBV7-2; CDR3aa: CASSLVSGIDTQYF
j_gene: TRBJ2-5; v_gene: TRBV12-3/TRBV12-4; CDR3aa: CASTHSAPGEGQYF
j_gene: TRBJ2-1; v_gene: TRBV6-2/TRBV6-3; CDR3aa: CASSLQGAPYNEQFF
j_gene: TRBJ2-7; v_gene: TRBV27; CDR3aa: CASSLSAGGNYEQYF
j_gene: TRBJ1-2; v_gene: TRBV19; CDR3aa: CASSTGGGGYTF
j_gene: TRBJ2-1; v_gene: TRBV5-6; CDR3aa: CASSLGGDPWGDEQFF
j_gene: TRBJ1-5; v_gene: TRBV6-1; CDR3aa: CASRQTTGLNQPQHF
j_gene: TRBJ2-7; v_gene: TRBV28; CDR3aa: CASSWQGPSYEQYF
j_gene: TRBJ2-1; v_gene: TRBV28; CDR3aa: CASSTSSGGPSYNEQFF
j_gene: TRBJ1-2; v_gene: TRBV30; CDR3aa: CAWSVSQGALYGYTF
j_gene: TRBJ1-2; v_gene: TRBV5-6; CDR3aa: CASSMHGTVYGYTF
j_gene: TRBJ1-1; v_gene: TRBV27; CDR3aa: CASSVDRAYTEAFF
j_gene: TRBJ2-7; v_gene: TRBV4-1; CDR3aa: CASSQLGRRTYEQYF
j_gene: TRBJ2-1; v_gene: TRBV4-2; CDR3aa: CASSHGSPNEQFF
j_gene: TRBJ2-1; v_gene: TRBV19; CDR3aa: CASSPSGQRGNEQFF
j_gene: TRBJ1-5; v_gene: TRBV2; CDR3aa: CASREGLSNQPQHF
j_gene: TRBJ2-5; v_gene: TRBV7-9; CDR3aa: CASSPVSGGQGETQYF
j_gene: TRBJ2-7; v_gene: TRBV7-9; CDR3aa: CASSSTLSYEQYF
j_gene: TRBJ2-1; v_gene: TRBV7-9; CDR3aa: CASSLVRRAGNEQFF
j_gene: TRBJ2-2; v_gene: TRBV11-1; CDR3aa: CASSLNGVGTSGELFF
j_gene: TRBJ1-1; v_gene: TRBV27; CDR3aa: CASSLGQGAVTEAFF
j_gene: TRBJ2-1; v_gene: TRBV11-2; CDR3aa: CASSLGLAGIHEQFF
j_gene: TRBJ2-2; v_gene: TRBV7-9; CDR3aa: CASSLDGHTNTGELFF
j_gene: TRBJ2-1; v_gene: TRBV20-1; CDR3aa: CSARDPDLNEQFF
j_gene: TRBJ1-2; v_gene: TRBV7-9; CDR3aa: CASSLVQNGYTF
j_gene: TRBJ2-7; v_gene: TRBV4-2; CDR3aa: CASSQEISYEQYF
j_gene: TRBJ1-1; v_gene: TRBV3-1; CDR3aa: CASSHRAMMDTEAFF